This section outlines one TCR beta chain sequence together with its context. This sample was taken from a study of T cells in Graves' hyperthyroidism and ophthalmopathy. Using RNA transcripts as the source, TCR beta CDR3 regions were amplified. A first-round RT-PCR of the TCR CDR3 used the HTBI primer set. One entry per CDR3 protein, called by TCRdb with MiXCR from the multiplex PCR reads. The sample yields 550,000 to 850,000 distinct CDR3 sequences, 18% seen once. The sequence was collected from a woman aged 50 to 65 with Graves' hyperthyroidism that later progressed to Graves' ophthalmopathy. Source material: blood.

Here the CDR3 reads CASSQDQSLGTGELFF. In DNA form, the CDR3 reads TGTGCCAGCAGCCAAGATCAATCTTTAGGCACCGGGGAGCTGTTTTTT. V is TRBV4-2 and J is TRBJ2-2; D unclear. Trimming stripped 0 bases from V and 4 bases from J, with 12 bases between. This CDR3 contains 16 residues. Germline-derived CDR1 and CDR2 are LGHNA and YNFKEQ.